One sample yielded the 12 T cell receptor beta chains listed below, sequenced in a study of blood T cell repertoires in COVID-19. Produced via immunoSEQ multiplex PCR; TCRdb's table is partial and in-frame only. The sample has roughly 300,000 clones, 87% seen once; the top ten hold 4.5% to 7%. The sequencing sample was made of PBMCs or T cells enriched from blood (not recorded which). The receptors originated from a young woman who had recovered from COVID-19.

The chain couples TRBV9 to TRBJ2-2, with 11 bases fitting TRBD2. The CDR3 length is 17 residues. Trimming at V came to 3 bases and at J to 6 bases, leaving 10 bases not matched to a gene. Germline V lookup: CDR1 SGDLS, CDR2 YYNGEE. This chain's CDR3 is CASSEAPLAGGPGELFF. The DNA for the CDR3 is TGTGCCAGCAGCGAGGCCCCTTTAGCGGGGGGGCCCGGGGAGCTGTTTTTT.

This clone was observed a single time. The chain has TRBV12-3 or TRBV12-4 and TRBJ2-3; a possible D gene is TRBD2 (5 bases). The CDR3 contains 13 residues. The V end was cut by 2 bases, the J end by 7 bases, with 10 bases between. Here the CDR3 reads CASSLQDSNTQYF. In nucleotides, the CDR3 is TGTGCCAGCAGTTTACAGGACTCTAATACGCAGTATTTT.

The chain combines TRBV3-1 (or the pseudogene TRBV3-2) with TRBJ1-5; 8 bases fit TRBD1. Germline V gene sequence: CDR1 LGHDT, CDR2 YNNKEL (reference sequence). V shed 2 bases and J 6 bases; nucleotides not matched to a gene: 6. There are 15 residues in the CDR3. DNA for the CDR3: TGTGCCAGCAGCCAAACAACAGGGGGAGGTCAGCCCCAGCATTTT. Amino acid sequence: CASSQTTGGGQPQHF.

The chain has TRBV7-8 and TRBJ1-1, with no clear D. Looked up from germline, CDR1 is SGHVS and CDR2 is FQNEAQ. Trimming took off 2 bases at V and 2 bases at J, with 12 bases between the two ends. The CDR3 totals 15 residues. CDR3 loop: CASSLLSAANTEAFF. CDR3 coding DNA: TGTGCCAGCAGCTTACTCAGCGCAGCTAACACTGAAGCTTTCTTT.

The rearrangement joins TRBV24-1 to TRBJ1-6; 7 bases match TRBD1. The CDR3 loop spans 16 amino acids. The V segment lost 9 bases and the J segment 0 bases; nucleotides outside the gene matches: 7. CDR1 and CDR2 from the germline V gene are KGHDR and SFDVKD. The CDR3 is CATYGQESSYNSPLHF. CDR3 nucleotide sequence: TGTGCCACCTACGGACAGGAAAGCTCCTATAATTCACCCCTCCACTTT.

The chain has TRBV19 and TRBJ1-3, with D unresolved. This CDR3 comprises 18 residues. Germline-derived CDR1 and CDR2 are LNHDA and SQIVND (reference sequence). Trimming took off 7 bases at V and 0 bases at J, with 22 bases between the two ends. The CDR3 DNA sequence: TGTGCCAGTACCGCTATAGGAGCGGACTGGCTCTCTGGAAACACCATATATTTT. Amino acids: CASTAIGADWLSGNTIYF. Together with reference TRBV19 and TRBJ1-3, the CDR3 gives the full variable domain: DGGITQSPKYLFRKEGQNVTLSCEQNLNHDAMYWYRQDPGQGLRLIYYSQIVNDFQKGDIAEGYSVSREKKESFPLTVTSAQKNPTAFYLCASTAIGADWLSGNTIYFGEGSWLTVV.

The chain employs TRBV2 and TRBJ1-3; TRBD1 might be the D (5 bases). Trimming cost V 0 bases and J 3 bases, with 12 bases left between them. Germline CDR1 reads SNHLY; CDR2 reads FYNNEI. The CDR3 totals 16 residues. The CDR3 region has the DNA TGTGCCAGCAGTGAAGCGTCGCGGGGGATTGGAAACACCATATATTTT. The encoded protein is CASSEASRGIGNTIYF.

The J gene is TRBJ1-5, the V gene TRBV6-1; D not certain. The CDR3 has 15 residues. Germline CDR1 reads MNHNS; CDR2 reads SASEGT. Trimming took 1 base from V and 4 from J, leaving 11 bases between them. In nucleotides, the CDR3 is TGTGCCAGCAGTGAAGGGTCGAGGATTAATCAGCCCCAGCATTTT. Translation: CASSEGSRINQPQHF.

This rearrangement joins TRBV6-1 to TRBJ1-3; tentative D call: TRBD1 (5 bases). V lost 1 base and J lost 0, with 13 bases in between. Germline V gene lookup returns CDR1 MNHNS and CDR2 SASEGT. The CDR3 extends over 17 amino acids. The CDR3 spells CASSEGTIPYSGNTIYF. The DNA of the CDR3 is TGTGCCAGCAGTGAAGGGACAATCCCCTACTCTGGAAACACCATATATTTT.

This clone is a singleton in its sample. The chain has TRBV9 and TRBJ1-5; 10 bases fit TRBD1. Trimming removed 3 bases from V and 8 bases from J; junction bases left unmatched: 2. Looked up from germline, CDR1 is SGDLS and CDR2 is YYNGEE. CDR3 size: 13 residues. CDR3 bases: TGTGCCAGCAGCGCCGGGACAGGGGAGCCCCAGCATTTT. As protein: CASSAGTGEPQHF.

The rearrangement links TRBV25-1 to TRBJ1-1; 10 bases fit TRBD1. Unmatched junction bases numbered 14, after V lost 6 bases and J lost 7 bases. The CDR3 totals 16 residues. From germline, CDR1 is MGHDK and CDR2 SYGVNS. The CDR3 sequence is CASRPTGGQDNYEAFF. The CDR3, as DNA: TGTGCCAGCAGACCGACAGGGGGCCAGGACAATTATGAAGCTTTCTTT.

The rearrangement links TRBV27 to TRBJ1-5; D gene unclear. V dropped 0 bases and J dropped 7 bases, with 13 bases sitting between them. The germline V gene encodes CDR1 MNHEY and CDR2 SMNVEV (reference sequence). The CDR3 is 15 residues long. CDR3 sequence reads: CASSLSLSGLQPQHF. The CDR3 nucleotides are TGTGCCAGCAGTTTATCGTTGTCAGGTTTACAGCCCCAGCATTTT.